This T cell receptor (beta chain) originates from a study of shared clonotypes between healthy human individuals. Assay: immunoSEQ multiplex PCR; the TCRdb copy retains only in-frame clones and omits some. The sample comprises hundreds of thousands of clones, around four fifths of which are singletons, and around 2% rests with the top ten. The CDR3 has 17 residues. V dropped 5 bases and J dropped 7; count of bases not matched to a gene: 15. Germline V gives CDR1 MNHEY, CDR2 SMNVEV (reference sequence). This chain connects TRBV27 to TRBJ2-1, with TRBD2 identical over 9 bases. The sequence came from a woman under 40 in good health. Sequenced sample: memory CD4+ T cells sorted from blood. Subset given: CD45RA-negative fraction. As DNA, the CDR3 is TGTGCCAGCAGTCACCGGGCTAGCGGGGTTAGGTTGAATGAGCAGTTCTTC. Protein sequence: CASSHRASGVRLNEQFF.